This T cell receptor beta chain was sequenced in a study of T cells in Graves' hyperthyroidism and ophthalmopathy. What was amplified from RNA transcripts were TCR beta CDR3 regions. HTBI primers were the set used in a first-round RT-PCR of the TCR CDR3. From the multiplex PCR reads, TCRdb called clonotypes with MiXCR, one entry per CDR3 protein. Of roughly 500,000 distinct CDR3 sequences in the sample, approximately 44% were seen once. The CDR3 covers 15 residues. Per the germline V gene, CDR1 is DFQATT and CDR2 is SNEGSKA (reference sequence). Trimming removed 2 bases at V and 0 bases at J, with 10 bases between. Study results and limitations: Most clonotypes that expanded in the thyroid above 0.001 also showed up in blood.

This clonotype has at least ten counts. No antigen is known for it. The sample was peripheral blood or thyroid tissue (not recorded which). The V and J genes are TRBV20-1 and TRBJ2-2; D remains ambiguous. The receptor's source is an adult woman with Graves' disease, either hyperthyroidism or ophthalmopathy (not recorded which). This CDR3 is CSARSIDSNTGELFF. The DNA for the CDR3 is TGCAGTGCTAGATCAATAGATTCGAACACCGGGGAGCTGTTTTTT.